This T cell receptor beta chain was sequenced for a study of T cell responses to AZD1222 COVID-19 vaccine. Findings of the study overall: Donors were mostly white British, more females; clonal diversity possibly underestimated.

Profiled with immunoSEQ multiplex PCR; TCRdb holds only in-frame clones, not every one. The sample lists about 110,000 clones; around 87% were seen once. Remarks on this clone: Its antigen remains unidentified.

The CDR3 is 16 amino acids. The germline V gene has CDR1 MDHEN and CDR2 SYDVKM. V dropped 8 bases and J dropped 5 bases, with 25 bases sitting between them. The chain is built from TRBV28 and TRBJ2-7; TRBD1 is a possible D gene (5 bases). The origin of this receptor is an adult who received the AZD1222 COVID-19 vaccine. The specimen was peripheral blood, collected 28 days after the second AZD1222 dose. CDR3 in DNA: TGTGCCAGCGCCCAGGGCGGAAGGCGTCCCTCGAACGAGCAGTACTTC. It codes for CASAQGGRRPSNEQYF. Combining the CDR3 with reference TRBV28 and TRBJ2-7 gives the whole variable domain DVKVTQSSRYLVKRTGEKVFLECVQDMDHENMFWYRQDPGLGLRLIYFSYDVKMKEKGDIPEGYSVSREKKERFSLILESASTNQTSMYLCASAQGGRRPSNEQYFGPGTRLTVT.